This TCR beta chain was identified during a study of response to subunit inactivated influenza vaccine. The study's findings and limits: The authors put forward the suggestion that each seasonal influenza vaccination may bring in only a limited number of new T cells.

The J segment lost 6 bases and the V segment lost 8 bases, leaving 9 bases of the junction unmatched. The CDR3 loop spans 13 amino acids. TCRdb processed the RT-PCR reads anew with MiXCR; each CDR3 protein has one entry. The table shows around 790,000 distinct CDR3 sequences, with 21% occurring only once. This clonotype was seen repeatedly, ten times or more. What it binds is unknown. The V gene is TRBV12-3 or TRBV12-4, the J gene TRBJ1-1; TRBD1 matches at 7 bases. The sequences come from PBMCs from blood, collected 4 to 6 days after vaccination. The receptor was derived from a man aged 50 to 60 who received an inactivated influenza vaccine. CDR3: CASSKATGAEAFF. The CDR3 DNA reads TGTGCCAGCTCGAAAGCTACAGGGGCTGAAGCTTTCTTT.